A single sample gave rise to the 6 T cell receptor beta chains below, sequenced in a study of blood T cell repertoires in COVID-19 (TCRdb year 2020). Receptor amplification or capture employed the immunoSEQ multiplex PCR assay. Not all clones reach the TCRdb copy of this immuneACCESS table, which keeps in-frame sequences only. Checked studies attribute under half of the gap to unresolved V genes and leave the rest unexplained. The sample includes under 150,000 clones, with approximately 90% observed a single time. Of the sample, about 28% falls within the top ten clones. The sample consisted of peripheral blood. The receptors stem from a human donor in a cohort sampled during active COVID-19.

In regard to this clone: Other DNA variants within this sample encode the same CDR3. V and J are TRBV4-1 and TRBJ1-2; no reliable D call. Per the germline V gene, CDR1 is MGHRA and CDR2 is YSYEKL. V dropped 0 bases and J dropped 3 bases, with 11 bases sitting between them. CDR3 size: 15 residues. In DNA form, the CDR3 reads TGCGCCAGCAGCCAAGATGTAAGGGAGGACTATGGCTACACCTTC. Translated: CASSQDVREDYGYTF.

The J gene is TRBJ2-5, the V gene TRBV19, with 8 bases that match TRBD1. The V gene's germline CDR1 is LNHDA and CDR2 SQIVND (reference sequence). The trim removed 2 bases at V and 6 bases at J, leaving 5 bases unmatched. The CDR3 contains 14 residues. The CDR3 spells CASSIQGAWKTQYF. The DNA of the CDR3 is TGTGCCAGTAGTATACAGGGGGCTTGGAAGACCCAGTACTTC. The entire variable domain, with the rest obtained from reference TRBV19 and TRBJ2-5, is as follows: DGGITQSPKYLFRKEGQNVTLSCEQNLNHDAMYWYRQDPGQGLRLIYYSQIVNDFQKGDIAEGYSVSREKKESFPLTVTSAQKNPTAFYLCASSIQGAWKTQYFGPGTRLLVL.

V and J are TRBV4-1 and TRBJ1-6; no firm D call. Trimming removed 1 base at V and 0 bases at J, with 10 bases between. The CDR3 is made up of 17 amino acids. Germline loops: CDR1 MGHRA, CDR2 YSYEKL. The chain's CDR3 is CASSQARLSSYNSPLHF. CDR3 coding DNA: TGCGCCAGCAGCCAAGCTAGACTGAGCTCCTATAATTCACCCCTCCACTTT.

This clone has only one observation. The rearrangement uses TRBV19 and TRBJ2-4; 7 nucleotides line up with TRBD1. V shed 4 bases, J shed 1 base, and the junction held 19 bases outside the gene matches. Germline CDR1 is LNHDA and CDR2 is SQIVND (reference sequence). The CDR3 consists of 20 residues. CDR3 coding DNA: TGTGCCAGTAGTAAAGAGACAGGGTCAAATAATCCGGGGGCCAAAAACATTCAGTACTTC. Translation: CASSKETGSNNPGAKNIQYF.

The chain is built from TRBV6-5 and TRBJ2-5; 7 nucleotides match TRBD1. The CDR3 length is 13 residues. V lost 6 bases to trimming and J lost 2 bases; unmatched junction nucleotides: 3. The V gene's germline CDR1 is MNHEY and CDR2 SVGAGI. CDR3 sequence: CASSPGQQETQYF. The CDR3 DNA is TGTGCCAGCAGCCCGGGACAGCAAGAGACCCAGTACTTC.

The rearrangement joins TRBV9 to TRBJ2-5; the D is unclear. The CDR3 runs to 14 residues. CDR1 is SGDLS, CDR2 YYNGEE, per germline. V was shortened by 0 bases and J by 0 bases, with 6 bases between the two germline ends. CDR3 sequence: CASSVGADQETQYF. CDR3 coding DNA: TGTGCCAGCAGCGTAGGGGCAGACCAAGAGACCCAGTACTTC.